The 27 T cell receptor beta chains below all came from one sample that was sequenced in a study of blood T cell repertoires in COVID-19. The method was immunoSEQ multiplex PCR; TCRdb's version includes in-frame clones alone and lacks a portion of them. The table lists some 290,000 clones, roughly 89% of them singletons. Input material: peripheral blood. The receptor source for this set is a woman in her twenties or thirties with COVID-19, enrolled during active disease.

This clone appeared a single time. The CDR3, as DNA: TGTGCCAGCAGACCCAACAGGGGGCTTAACACTGAAGCTTTCTTT. Translating gives CASRPNRGLNTEAFF. This sequence joins TRBV5-4 and TRBJ1-1, with 9 bases matching TRBD1. J lost 2 bases, V lost 5 bases, and 7 bases had no gene match. The CDR3 is 15 amino acids. CDR1 is SGHNT and CDR2 is YYREEE in the germline V gene (reference sequence). Using reference TRBV5-4 and TRBJ1-1 for the parts outside the CDR3, the full variable domain is ETGVTQSPTHLIKTRGQQVTLRCSSQSGHNTVSWYQQALGQGPQFIFQYYREEENGRGNFPPRFSGLQFPNYSSELNVNALELDDSALYLCASRPNRGLNTEAFFGQGTRLTVV.

The CDR3 loop reads CASGSTTGRQKGYTF. Here the CDR3 DNA reads TGTGCTAGTGGCTCAACGACAGGGAGGCAAAAGGGCTACACCTTC. The V gene is TRBV12-5, the J gene TRBJ1-2; TRBD1 matches at 7 bases. Germline assignment: CDR1 LGHNT and CDR2 FRNRAP. After removal of 6 bases from V and 8 bases from J, the junction contained 15 bases not matched to a gene. This CDR3 spans 15 amino acids.

This CDR3 is CASSPSGLYGYTF. The CDR3 DNA is TGTGCCAGCAGCCCTTCAGGACTCTATGGCTACACCTTC. The chain employs TRBV28 and TRBJ1-2, with D hard to call. With 6 bases removed from V and 4 bases from J, the gap between germline ends came to 12 bases. Germline assignment: CDR1 MDHEN and CDR2 SYDVKM. The CDR3 is made up of 13 amino acids.

This clone was detected many times. Distinct nucleotide sequences in the sample also encode this CDR3. The chain links TRBV4-1 to TRBJ2-7; 13 bases align to TRBD2. The junction had 3 bases not matched to a gene; V was cut back by 0 bases and J by 4 bases. The germline V gene encodes CDR1 MGHRA and CDR2 YSYEKL. The CDR3 consists of 16 residues. In DNA, the CDR3 is TGCGCCAGCAGCCAAGACCGACTAGCGGGGGGTTACGAGCAGTACTTC. It is translated as CASSQDRLAGGYEQYF.

The chain recombines TRBV6-5 with TRBJ2-1; no clear D gene. V was clipped by 5 bases and J by 9 bases, with 11 bases between them. There are 12 residues in the CDR3. Germline assignment: CDR1 MNHEY and CDR2 SVGAGI. CDR3 region: CASSQTRGEQFF. In nucleotides, the CDR3 is TGTGCCAGCAGTCAAACTCGTGGTGAGCAGTTCTTC.

V and J are TRBV5-6 and TRBJ2-3; 7 positions match TRBD1. This CDR3 spans 15 amino acids. V lost 4 bases and J lost 4; bases outside the gene matches: 9. The germline V gene encodes CDR1 SGHDT and CDR2 YYEEEE. Written as DNA, the CDR3 is TGTGCCAGCAGCCCCCGGGACAGTAAACCAGATACGCAGTATTTT. It encodes CASSPRDSKPDTQYF. Supplemented by reference TRBV5-6 and TRBJ2-3, the full variable domain reads DAGVTQSPTHLIKTRGQQVTLRCSPKSGHDTVSWYQQALGQGPQFIFQYYEEEERQRGNFPDRFSGHQFPNYSSELNVNALLLGDSALYLCASSPRDSKPDTQYFGPGTRLTVL.

This clone occurred once. The rearrangement links TRBV5-1 to TRBJ2-1; 10 bases map to TRBD2. Germline V gene sequence: CDR1 SGHRS, CDR2 YFSETQ. Trimming cost V 0 bases and J 10 bases; bases outside gene matches: 10. The CDR3 has 16 amino acids. CDR3 sequence reads: CASSLGAAGGRGEQFF. The CDR3 DNA reads as TGCGCCAGCAGCTTGGGAGCAGCGGGGGGGCGTGGAGAGCAGTTCTTC.

This clone occurred once. The gene calls are TRBV9 and TRBJ2-7; 12 bases align to TRBD2. The V gene end was trimmed by 3 bases and the J gene end by 2 bases; junction bases not matched to a gene: 0. This CDR3 has 14 residues. The germline CDR1 and CDR2 sequences are SGDLS and YYNGEE. The CDR3 bases are TGTGCCAGCAGCGGACTAGCGGGGGCCTACGAGCAGTACTTC. Its translation: CASSGLAGAYEQYF.

V usage is TRBV19 and J usage is TRBJ1-2; 9 bases match TRBD1. This CDR3 spans 13 amino acids. CDR1 LNHDA and CDR2 SQIVND come from the germline V gene (reference sequence). With V trimmed by 6 bases and J by 5 bases, 4 bases remained unmatched. DNA of the CDR3: TGTGCCAGTAGCCTTGGGACAGGGTATGGCTACACCTTC. As protein: CASSLGTGYGYTF.

The chain couples TRBV3-1 (or the pseudogene TRBV3-2) to TRBJ1-1; a weak D match, TRBD1 (6 bases). The germline gives CDR1 LGHDT, CDR2 YNNKEL (reference sequence). Trimming cost V 0 bases and J 5 bases, with 25 bases left between them. CDR3 size: 19 residues. The CDR3 bases are TGTGCCAGCAGCCAAGATGGAAGAAGGGGGTCCCCTACTTGGACTGAAGCTTTCTTT. Translated: CASSQDGRRGSPTWTEAFF.

This clone appeared a single time. The V and J genes are TRBV7-9 and TRBJ2-6, with D perhaps TRBD2 (5 bases). V was pared by 8 bases and J by 2 bases, with 7 bases between. The CDR3 spans 13 residues. Germline V gene lookup returns CDR1 SEHNR and CDR2 FQNEAQ (reference sequence). CDR3: CASGRTGANVLTF. DNA for the CDR3: TGTGCCAGCGGGAGAACTGGGGCCAACGTCCTGACTTTC. Complete variable domain (other parts from reference TRBV7-9 and TRBJ2-6): DTGVSQNPRHKITKRGQNVTFRCDPISEHNRLYWYRQTLGQGPEFLTYFQNEAQLEKSRLLSDRFSAERPKGSFSTLEIQRTEQGDSAMYLCASGRTGANVLTFGAGSRLTVL.

The chain uses TRBV6-5 and TRBJ2-7; 8 positions match TRBD1. CDR3 size: 15 residues. Trimming cost V 5 bases and J 3 bases; bases outside gene matches: 9. Germline V gene lookup returns CDR1 MNHEY and CDR2 SVGAGI. CDR3 bases: TGTGCCAGCAGTAACCCCGGGACAGGCTTCTACGAGCAGTACTTC. Translation gives CASSNPGTGFYEQYF.

This clone has a single count. The chain combines TRBV28 with TRBJ1-6; 7 bases align to TRBD1. Germline V gives CDR1 MDHEN, CDR2 SYDVKM. The CDR3 contains 15 residues. J gave up 7 bases and V 3 bases, and 6 bases lay outside the gene matches. CDR3 sequence reads: CASSLTQGGNSPLHF. The CDR3 coding sequence is TGTGCCAGCAGTTTGACGCAGGGGGGAAATTCACCCCTCCACTTT.

This clone showed up just a few times. The rearrangement joins TRBV7-8 to TRBJ2-5, with D perhaps TRBD2 (5 bases). The CDR3 covers 16 residues. The germline CDR1 and CDR2 sequences are SGHVS and FQNEAQ. V was trimmed by 2 bases and J by 4 bases, leaving 17 bases between them. CDR3 residues: CASSLPPPSLRETQYF. The CDR3 nucleotides are TGTGCCAGCAGCTTACCACCTCCTAGCCTCAGAGAGACCCAGTACTTC.

This chain links TRBV2 with TRBJ1-2, with a weak D call TRBD1 (6 bases). With 6 bases removed from V and 0 bases from J, the gap between germline ends came to 8 bases. Germline-derived CDR1 and CDR2 are SNHLY and FYNNEI. The CDR3 covers 13 residues. The CDR3, as DNA: TGTGCCAGCAGCGGGACATCTAACTATGGCTACACCTTC. This translates into CASSGTSNYGYTF.

The chain has TRBV30 and TRBJ1-1, with a possible D match to TRBD1 (6 bases). Trimming took 3 bases from V and 4 from J, leaving 9 bases between them. CDR3 size: 12 residues. CDR1 is GTSNPN and CDR2 is SVGIG in the germline V gene (reference sequence). This chain's CDR3 is CAWRTGSTEAFF. The CDR3 DNA is TGTGCCTGGAGAACAGGGAGCACTGAAGCTTTCTTT.

V is TRBV4-1 and J is TRBJ2-6, with a possible D match to TRBD2 (6 bases). Trimming pared 10 bases from V and 1 base from J, leaving 20 bases between. The CDR3 runs to 17 residues. Germline V gives CDR1 MGHRA, CDR2 YSYEKL. The CDR3 nucleotides read TGCGCCACCTCTGGGGGGTCTCGAGCGTCTGGGGCCAACGTCCTGACTTTC. Its translation is CATSGGSRASGANVLTF.

This clone was detected only once. The chain is built from TRBV12-1 and TRBJ2-3; TRBD2 is the table's D call, not checked against the DNA. TRBV12-1 corresponds to a pseudogene. This CDR3 region has 17 residues. This CDR3 reads CASSFGGSVVAGTIGYF. The CDR3 DNA reads as TGTGCCAGCAGCTTTGGCGGTTCGGTAGTAGCGGGTACCATAGGGTATTTT.

Comments on this clone: This specimen includes other DNA sequences encoding the same CDR3. The chain couples TRBV27 to TRBJ2-1; TRBD2 agrees at 10 bases. V was pared by 2 bases and J by 6 bases, with 1 base of the junction left unmatched. The germline V gene has CDR1 MNHEY and CDR2 SMNVEV (reference sequence). This CDR3 is built from 14 residues. CDR3 region: CASSLGLAVNEQFF. The CDR3 DNA sequence: TGTGCCAGCAGTTTAGGACTAGCGGTCAATGAGCAGTTCTTC.

This sequence joins TRBV5-4 and TRBJ2-7; perhaps TRBD1 as D (5 bases). V lost 0 bases to trimming and J lost 2 bases, with 12 bases between them. Germline V gene lookup returns CDR1 SGHNT and CDR2 YYREEE (reference sequence). The CDR3 extends over 15 amino acids. CDR3 in amino acids: CASSLGAGQTYEQYF. The CDR3 nucleotides are TGTGCCAGCAGCTTGGGGGCAGGGCAGACCTACGAGCAGTACTTC.

The CDR3 DNA is TGCGCCAGCGGACTACTAGCGTTCACCGGGGAGCTGTTTTTT. Protein product: CASGLLAFTGELFF. The rearrangement uses TRBV5-1 and TRBJ2-2; TRBD2 aligns across 7 bases. Germline-derived CDR1 and CDR2 are SGHRS and YFSETQ. The junction had 7 bases not matched to a gene; V was cut back by 7 bases and J by 4 bases. The CDR3 has 14 residues.

The chain has TRBV28 and TRBJ1-5, with D perhaps TRBD1 (5 bases). The CDR3 extends over 15 amino acids. The V gene's germline CDR1 is MDHEN and CDR2 SYDVKM. V lost 4 bases to trimming and J lost 3 bases, with 13 bases between them. CDR3 amino acids: CASSSRTPYNQPQHF. The CDR3 DNA is TGTGCCAGCAGTTCCCGGACACCCTACAATCAGCCCCAGCATTTT.

This clone was recorded only once. The gene calls are TRBV27 and TRBJ2-2, with 8 bases aligning to TRBD1. Germline V gene lookup returns CDR1 MNHEY and CDR2 SMNVEV (reference sequence). This CDR3 has 16 residues. Trimming cost V 2 bases and J 5 bases; bases outside gene matches: 7. The chain's CDR3 is CASSLVGTGLTGELFF. The CDR3 DNA follows: TGTGCCAGCAGTTTAGTCGGGACAGGCCTGACCGGGGAGCTGTTTTTT.

V gene TRBV30 combines with J gene TRBJ1-6; TRBD1 aligns across 10 bases. V lost 0 bases and J lost 8; bases outside the gene matches: 4. The CDR3 has 15 residues. Germline CDR1 and CDR2: GTSNPN and SVGIG (reference sequence). The CDR3 is CAWSVLGTGDSPLHF. As DNA, the CDR3 is TGTGCCTGGAGTGTACTTGGGACAGGGGATTCACCCCTCCACTTT.

The rearrangement links TRBV11-3 to TRBJ2-5, with TRBD2 as a possible D gene (7 bases). Looked up from germline, CDR1 is SGHNT and CDR2 is YENEEA. CDR3 length: 13 residues. V lost 4 bases to trimming and J lost 12 bases, with 18 bases between them. Here the CDR3 DNA reads TGTGCCAGCAGCTCTGGGGGGGCCGGGACGAAGTACTTC. This sequence encodes CASSSGGAGTKYF.

This clone was found once. This chain links TRBV6-4 with TRBJ2-1, with D perhaps matching TRBD2 (7 bases). Trimming removed 6 bases at V and 7 bases at J, with 16 bases between. In germline, CDR1 is MRHNA, CDR2 SNTAGT. The length of the CDR3 is 14 residues. The CDR3 reads CASSARGATNEQFF. As DNA, the CDR3 is TGTGCCAGCAGCGCCCGGGGGGCCACAAATGAGCAGTTCTTC.

The chain recombines TRBV10-2 with TRBJ1-2; TRBD1 might be the D (6 bases). The CDR3 is 15 amino acids. Germline lookup yields CDR1 WSHSY and CDR2 SAAADI. V dropped 6 bases and J dropped 7 bases, with 21 bases sitting between them. The CDR3 region has the DNA TGCGCCAGCAGGGATGGATGGGGGCCGGACTTTGGCTACACCTTC. Its translation is CASRDGWGPDFGYTF.